This paragraph reports one T cell receptor (beta chain). Its specificity is not known. This entry belongs to a study of OX40 agonist ivuxolimab in advanced cancers. Study results and limitations: Clones of CD4+ and CD8+ blood T cells grew by week 6 at doses of 0.1 to 3.0 mg/kg.

J gave up 0 bases and V 4 bases, and 7 bases lay outside the gene matches. The CDR3 loop spans 16 amino acids. CDR1 is MGHRA, CDR2 YSYEKL, per germline. Some clones are missing from TCRdb's copy, which holds only in-frame ones; the method was immunoSEQ multiplex PCR. The table records tens of thousands of clones, 75% to 95% of them present only once. The V gene is TRBV4-1, the J gene TRBJ1-1; 8 bases agree with TRBD1. The source was CD4+ or CD8+ T cells sorted from blood, collected in a trial of the OX40 agonist ivuxolimab. This TCR came from an adult with an advanced solid tumor such as melanoma, head and neck, liver or kidney cancer. The CDR3: CASSPGQGGVNTEAFF. CDR3 in DNA: TGCGCCAGCAGCCCCGGACAGGGAGGAGTGAACACTGAAGCTTTCTTT.